This TCR beta chain was recovered during a study of T cell responses to AZD1222 COVID-19 vaccine. Study-wide findings and caveats: Distributed over spike, vaccine-associated CD4 TCRs predominated at 160-218 and 743-854. Donors were mostly white British, more females; clonal diversity possibly underestimated. Scientists sampled the repertoires only once the peak T cell response had passed. The reported proportion of spike-specific TCRs targeting unmutated variant regions was nearly half.

A word on this clone: Its antigen is currently unknown.

Clones were read by immunoSEQ multiplex PCR, and TCRdb kept only the in-frame ones, dropping some. The sample consists of approximately 100,000 clones, more than 75% of them appearing once. Germline V gives CDR1 SGHNT, CDR2 YYREEE (reference sequence). J was trimmed by 5 bases and V by 3 bases; bases with no gene match: 10. CDR3 length: 15 amino acids. The V call is TRBV5-4, the J call TRBJ2-7; 8 bases fit TRBD1. The sequences come from peripheral blood, collected 28 days after the second AZD1222 dose. The receptor was isolated from an adult who received the AZD1222 COVID-19 vaccine. CDR3 coding DNA: TGTGCCAGCAGCTCAGGGACAGGTTGGGTCCACGAGCAGTACTTC. The encoded protein is CASSSGTGWVHEQYF.